The 14 T cell receptor beta chains given below trace back to one sample, sequenced in a study of T cell responses to AZD1222 COVID-19 vaccine. Only in-frame clones appear in the TCRdb table, and some are missing; sequencing was by immunoSEQ multiplex PCR. The table includes about 78,000 clones, roughly 90% detected once. Material: peripheral blood, obtained 28 days after the second AZD1222 dose. These TCRs come from an adult who received the AZD1222 COVID-19 vaccine.

This chain uses TRBV10-3 with TRBJ1-4, with 7 bases matching TRBD1. CDR3 size: 14 residues. In germline, CDR1 is ENHRY, CDR2 SYGVKD. V gave up 10 bases and J gave up 9 bases; unmatched junction bases: 14. CDR3 coding DNA: TGTGCCAGCCGGGACAGAGGTTTCGGACAAAAACTGTTTTTT. Translating gives CASRDRGFGQKLFF.

This clone has just a few counts. The chain has TRBV5-6 and TRBJ2-7; no reliable D call. Trimming stripped 3 bases from V and 0 bases from J, with 4 bases between. CDR3 length equals 12 residues. From germline, CDR1 is SGHDT and CDR2 YYEEEE. The CDR3 coding sequence is TGTGCCAGCAGCTGGAGCTCCTACGAGCAGTACTTC. Amino acids: CASSWSSYEQYF.

Only one count was recorded for this clone. The chain combines TRBV4-3 with TRBJ1-1; perhaps TRBD1 as D (5 bases). Deletions cut 1 base from V and 8 bases from J, with 17 bases between. Per the germline V gene, CDR1 is LGHNA and CDR2 is YSLEER. The CDR3 loop spans 15 amino acids. The CDR3 bases are TGCGCCAGCAGCCAAGCCGCGGGGACCTCGGGCGAAGCTTTCTTT. Translated: CASSQAAGTSGEAFF.

The chain uses TRBV18 and TRBJ2-7; 9 bases are a match to TRBD1. Germline loops: CDR1 KGHSH, CDR2 LQKENI. The CDR3 has 14 amino acids. V trimming: 3 bases; J trimming: 6 bases; junction bases outside the gene matches: 6. CDR3 in amino acids: CASSPWDRVGEQYF. Written as DNA, the CDR3 is TGTGCCAGCTCACCTTGGGACAGGGTCGGCGAGCAGTACTTC.

The genes are TRBV5-6 and TRBJ2-7; D call uncertain. The CDR3 length is 11 residues. V was pared by 3 bases and J by 7 bases, with 8 bases between. Germline-derived CDR1 and CDR2 are SGHDT and YYEEEE. CDR3 sequence (DNA): TGTGCCAGCAGCTGGGGTGGGGAGCAGTACTTC. This translates into CASSWGGEQYF. The full variable domain, in which reference TRBV5-6 and TRBJ2-7 provide the parts outside the CDR3, is DAGVTQSPTHLIKTRGQQVTLRCSPKSGHDTVSWYQQALGQGPQFIFQYYEEEERQRGNFPDRFSGHQFPNYSSELNVNALLLGDSALYLCASSWGGEQYFGPGTRLTVT.

The chain is built from TRBV11-2 and TRBJ1-6; TRBD1 is a possible D gene (5 bases). The CDR3 covers 15 residues. CDR1 is SGHAT and CDR2 is FQNNGV in the germline V gene. V lost 0 bases, J lost 10 bases, and 13 bases lay in between. DNA of the CDR3: TGTGCCAGCAGCTTAGACAGGGCGGGCAGGTCACCCCTCCACTTT. It encodes CASSLDRAGRSPLHF.

This chain links TRBV4-1 with TRBJ2-3, with TRBD2 identical over 7 bases. Germline trimming cut 1 base from V and 2 bases from J; bases unmatched to any gene: 6. This CDR3 is built from 16 residues. CDR1 is MGHRA, CDR2 YSYEKL, per germline. The DNA of the CDR3 is TGCGCCAGCAGCCAAGGGCCGGGGGGAGACACAGATACGCAGTATTTT. Protein sequence: CASSQGPGGDTDTQYF.

The genes are TRBV5-4 and TRBJ2-7; 11 bases align to TRBD2. The CDR3 totals 16 residues. Germline CDR1 and CDR2: SGHNT and YYREEE (reference sequence). After removal of 6 bases from V and 1 base from J, the junction contained 9 bases not matched to a gene. Here the CDR3 reads CASKLGGTSGSYEQYF. The CDR3, as DNA: TGTGCCAGCAAACTCGGGGGGACTAGCGGTTCCTACGAGCAGTACTTC.

On this clone: Other DNA sequences in this sample translate to the same CDR3. V gene TRBV28 combines with J gene TRBJ2-3, with D perhaps TRBD1 or TRBD2 (5 bases each). The germline CDR1 and CDR2 sequences are MDHEN and SYDVKM. This CDR3 has 14 residues. Trimming left V 6 bases short and J 1 base short, with 11 bases between. The CDR3 loop reads CASRGEGGTDTQYF. The CDR3 DNA is TGTGCCAGCAGGGGGGAAGGGGGCACAGATACGCAGTATTTT.

This clone has only a few counts. The V gene is TRBV2, the J gene TRBJ2-7; D is possibly TRBD1 (6 bases). The CDR3 has 14 amino acids. CDR1 is SNHLY, CDR2 FYNNEI, per germline. The V end lost 5 bases, the J end lost 6 bases, and 17 bases lay between the germline ends. The CDR3 is CASSYDRQGGEQYF. CDR3 coding DNA: TGTGCCAGCAGTTATGACAGGCAAGGGGGCGAGCAGTACTTC.

This chain connects TRBV2 to TRBJ2-4; D is uncertain. V was pared by 6 bases and J by 6 bases, with 6 bases between. This CDR3 region has 11 residues. CDR1 and CDR2 from the germline V gene are SNHLY and FYNNEI. The CDR3 coding sequence is TGTGCCAGCAGCGAATTAAACATTCAGTACTTC. It yields the protein CASSELNIQYF.

This clone is a singleton in its sample. The chain joins TRBV30 to TRBJ2-3; D may match TRBD1 or TRBD2 (6 bases each). Looked up from germline, CDR1 is GTSNPN and CDR2 is SVGIG (reference sequence). The CDR3 extends over 15 amino acids. V lost 4 bases and J lost 2, with 16 bases in between. As DNA, the CDR3 is TGTGCCTGGAAACGGGGGCAGATGAACACAGATACGCAGTATTTT. As protein: CAWKRGQMNTDTQYF.

The chain employs TRBV6-5 and TRBJ1-2; TRBD1 might be the D (5 bases). The germline V gene encodes CDR1 MNHEY and CDR2 SVGAGI. V gave up 6 bases and J gave up 3 bases, with 5 bases separating them. The CDR3 is made up of 11 amino acids. CDR3 protein: CASRGDYGYTF. CDR3 bases: TGTGCCAGCAGGGGGGACTATGGCTACACCTTC.

The chain recombines TRBV29-1 with TRBJ2-1; D is possibly TRBD2 (7 bases). Between the trimmed V and J ends, which lost 6 bases and 9 bases, there was a span of 21 bases. This CDR3 spans 14 amino acids. CDR1 is SQVTM and CDR2 is ANQGSEA in the germline V gene. The CDR3 DNA sequence: TGCAGCGTACAGGTGGGGGGGGGCCTCGGTGAGCAGTTCTTC. Residues: CSVQVGGGLGEQFF.